This passage covers 10 T cell receptor beta chains from one sample sequenced in a study of blood T cell repertoires in COVID-19. Libraries were prepared by immunoSEQ multiplex PCR; TCRdb keeps only in-frame clonotypes and omits some of them. The sample contains tens of thousands of clones, 80% to 90% of which appear only once. What was sequenced was peripheral blood. The receptors originated from a middle-aged man with active COVID-19.

V usage is TRBV6-5 and J usage is TRBJ2-7, with TRBD2 matching over 8 bases. This CDR3 region has 15 residues. With V trimmed by 0 bases and J by 5 bases, 6 bases remained unmatched. The germline CDR1 and CDR2 sequences are MNHEY and SVGAGI. The CDR3 DNA reads TGTGCCAGCAGTTACTCGAGGGGACTAGTTAACGAGCAGTACTTC. As protein: CASSYSRGLVNEQYF.

The chain carries TRBV5-7 and TRBJ2-1; the match to TRBD2 covers 13 bases. TRBV5-7 is an open reading frame whose function is uncertain. The CDR3 is 18 amino acids. V lost 3 bases, J lost 5 bases, and 11 bases stayed unmatched. DNA of the CDR3: TGTGCCAGCAGCTGCGAGGGACTAGCGGGAATCCAGGACAATGAGCAGTTCTTC. Protein product: CASSCEGLAGIQDNEQFF.

The chain combines TRBV30 with TRBJ1-1, with 8 positions matching TRBD1. The V gene end was trimmed by 2 bases and the J gene end by 1 base; junction bases not matched to a gene: 9. The CDR3 is 16 amino acids. Germline values: CDR1 GTSNPN, CDR2 SVGIG (reference sequence). DNA of the CDR3: TGTGCCTGGAGTAAAAGGACAGGGAGGCAGAACACTGAAGCTTTCTTT. Translation gives CAWSKRTGRQNTEAFF.

This chain links TRBV6-5 with TRBJ2-2, with 7 bases that match TRBD1. This CDR3 has 13 amino acids. The junction had 3 bases not matched to a gene; V was cut back by 4 bases and J by 7 bases. Germline lookup yields CDR1 MNHEY and CDR2 SVGAGI. CDR3 amino acids: CASSFRGSGELFF. CDR3 DNA: TGTGCCAGCAGTTTCAGGGGGAGCGGGGAGCTGTTTTTT.

The chain has TRBV9 and TRBJ1-2, with D possibly matching TRBD1 (5 bases). In germline, CDR1 is SGDLS, CDR2 YYNGEE. The CDR3 sequence is 15 residues long. Trimming cost V 4 bases and J 6 bases, with 19 bases left between them. This CDR3 is CASSPIGGGYDGYTF. The CDR3 nucleotides read TGTGCCAGCAGCCCCATTGGGGGAGGGTATGATGGCTACACCTTC.

The chain links TRBV27 to TRBJ1-4; 9 bases align to TRBD1. CDR3 size: 16 residues. Trimming took 4 bases from V and 8 from J; bases not matched to a gene: 11. Looked up from germline, CDR1 is MNHEY and CDR2 is SMNVEV (reference sequence). The CDR3 DNA is TGTGCCAGCAGTTACACACCGGGACAGGGTCAAGAAAAACTGTTTTTT. It translates to CASSYTPGQGQEKLFF.

In its sample, this clone was seen a few times. As DNA, the CDR3 is TGCGCCAGCAGCTTGGGATCGGGTCAGTATGGCTACACCTTC. Protein sequence: CASSLGSGQYGYTF. This chain connects TRBV5-1 to TRBJ1-2; D is unclear. Trimming took off 0 bases at V and 5 bases at J, with 11 bases between the two ends. CDR1 is SGHRS and CDR2 is YFSETQ in the germline V gene. This CDR3 spans 14 amino acids. The full variable domain, its missing parts supplied by reference TRBV5-1 and TRBJ1-2, is KAGVTQTPRYLIKTRGQQVTLSCSPISGHRSVSWYQQTPGQGLQFLFEYFSETQRNKGNFPGRFSGRQFSNSRSEMNVSTLELGDSALYLCASSLGSGQYGYTFGSGTRLTVV.

CDR3 loop: CASSPIPDRNTEAFF. DNA of the CDR3: TGTGCCAGCAGTCCGATACCAGACAGGAACACTGAAGCTTTCTTT. V gene TRBV28 combines with J gene TRBJ1-1; D might be TRBD1 (5 bases). The V end was cut by 5 bases, the J end by 1 base, with 14 bases between. There are 15 residues in the CDR3. Germline assignment: CDR1 MDHEN and CDR2 SYDVKM.

This clone was counted only a few times. V gene TRBV27 combines with J gene TRBJ1-2, with TRBD1 matching 8 bases. V lost 5 bases, J lost 2 bases, and 4 bases stayed unmatched. The germline CDR1 and CDR2 sequences are MNHEY and SMNVEV (reference sequence). The CDR3 runs 14 residues. The CDR3 is CASSPRTGNYGYTF. The CDR3 nucleotides read TGTGCCAGCAGTCCAAGGACAGGGAACTATGGCTACACCTTC.

The rearrangement links TRBV6-2 or TRBV6-3 to TRBJ2-7; 10 bases line up with TRBD1. The J segment lost 2 bases and the V segment lost 6 bases, leaving 13 bases of the junction unmatched. CDR1 and CDR2 (germline): MNHEY, SVGEGT. This CDR3 comprises 17 residues. CDR3 region: CASSSRRTDRGAYEQYF. The CDR3 coding sequence is TGTGCCAGCAGCTCGCGCCGAACGGACAGGGGGGCCTACGAGCAGTACTTC.